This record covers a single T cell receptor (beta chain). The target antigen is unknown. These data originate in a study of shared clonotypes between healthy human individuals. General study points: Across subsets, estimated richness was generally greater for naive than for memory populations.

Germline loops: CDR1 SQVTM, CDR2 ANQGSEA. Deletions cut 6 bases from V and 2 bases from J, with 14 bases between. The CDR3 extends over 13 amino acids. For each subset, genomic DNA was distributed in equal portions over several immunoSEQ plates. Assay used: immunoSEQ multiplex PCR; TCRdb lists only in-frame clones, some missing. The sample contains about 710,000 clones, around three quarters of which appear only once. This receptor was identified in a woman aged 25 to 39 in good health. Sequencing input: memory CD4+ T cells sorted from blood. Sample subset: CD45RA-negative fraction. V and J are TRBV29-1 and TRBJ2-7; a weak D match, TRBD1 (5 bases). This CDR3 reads CSVLDSNAYEQYF. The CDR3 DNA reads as TGCAGCGTCCTAGACAGCAACGCCTACGAGCAGTACTTC.